Presented here are 11 T cell receptor beta chains from one specimen sequenced in a study of vaccination and CD4 T cells after COVID-19. These receptors' antigens are unknown. The treatment here: roughly 10-day PBMC culture with coronavirus spike peptide pools or control peptides (ViraFEST assay). The Oncomine TCR Beta short-read assay was what sequenced the DNA obtained from cultured CD4+ T cells. TCRdb analysed the PCR reads with MiXCR anew, one entry per CDR3 protein. Found here are some 10,000 distinct CDR3 sequences, around 60% of them singletons; the top ten hold 34%. The sample taken for sequencing was CD4+ T cells from blood, cultured in vitro. Receptors were obtained from a human donor who had recovered from COVID-19.

The chain carries TRBV5-6 and TRBJ2-7, with 11 bases aligning to TRBD2. In germline, CDR1 is SGHDT, CDR2 YYEEEE. CDR3 length: 16 amino acids. The V and J ends lost 3 bases and 0 bases, in that order; junction bases with no gene match: 5. Here the CDR3 reads CASSSLAGGFSYEQYF. The DNA for the CDR3 is TGTGCCAGCAGCTCGCTAGCGGGGGGCTTCTCCTACGAGCAGTACTTC. Based on the CDR3 plus reference TRBV5-6 and TRBJ2-7, the full variable domain is DAGVTQSPTHLIKTRGQQVTLRCSPKSGHDTVSWYQQALGQGPQFIFQYYEEEERQRGNFPDRFSGHQFPNYSSELNVNALLLGDSALYLCASSSLAGGFSYEQYFGPGTRLTVT.

There are a few counts of this clonotype. The rearrangement joins TRBV20-1 to TRBJ2-7; D tentatively fits TRBD1 or TRBD2 (6 bases each). The CDR3 runs 14 residues. V lost 0 bases, J lost 5 bases, and 14 bases lay in between. Germline V gives CDR1 DFQATT, CDR2 SNEGSKA (reference sequence). The CDR3 spells CSAREGGRSHEQYF. CDR3 nucleotides: TGCAGTGCTAGAGAAGGGGGGAGGTCCCACGAGCAGTACTTC.

The chain joins TRBV14 to TRBJ1-2, with D unclear. Germline-derived CDR1 and CDR2 are SGHDN and FVKESK. The V and J ends lost 4 bases and 8 bases respectively, with 11 bases between them. CDR3 length: 12 residues. The CDR3 reads CASSPRRGGYTF. The CDR3 region has the DNA TGTGCCAGCAGCCCCAGAAGAGGAGGCTACACCTTC.

The V call is TRBV20-1, the J call TRBJ1-2, with 10 positions matching TRBD1. The J segment lost 14 bases and the V segment lost 3 bases, leaving 6 bases of the junction unmatched. The CDR3 has 11 amino acids. Germline values: CDR1 DFQATT, CDR2 SNEGSKA (reference sequence). The DNA for the CDR3 is TGCAGTGCTAGCGCCGGGACAGGGGATACCTTC. It translates to CSASAGTGDTF.

This clonotype has only a few counts. The gene calls are TRBV2 and TRBJ1-1; 8 bases map to TRBD1. Germline values: CDR1 SNHLY, CDR2 FYNNEI. With 8 bases clipped from V and 7 bases from J, the junction kept 18 bases outside the gene matches. The CDR3 is made up of 16 amino acids. CDR3 in amino acids: CASVQDLTGGEGEAFF. The CDR3 DNA reads as TGTGCCAGCGTTCAGGACCTTACAGGGGGAGAAGGTGAAGCTTTCTTT.

This clonotype was detected once. The V call is TRBV20-1, the J call TRBJ1-2; TRBD1 matches at 7 bases. Trimming cost V 3 bases and J 6 bases; bases outside gene matches: 10. CDR1 DFQATT and CDR2 SNEGSKA come from the germline V gene (reference sequence). The CDR3 runs to 14 residues. CDR3 in DNA: TGCAGTGCTAGTTTGGGACAGTCCGGGAATGGCTACACCTTC. Translating gives CSASLGQSGNGYTF.

This clonotype came up a few times. CDR3 region: CASSSTGGGYGYTF. CDR3 sequence (DNA): TGTGCCAGCAGTAGCACAGGGGGCGGCTATGGCTACACCTTC. The V gene is TRBV6-2 or TRBV6-3, the J gene TRBJ1-2; 9 bases agree with TRBD1. The CDR3 is made up of 14 amino acids. V gave up 5 bases and J gave up 4 bases; unmatched junction bases: 5. Per germline, CDR1 MNHEY and CDR2 SVGEGT.

In this sample, this clonotype turned up once. The chain employs TRBV6-1 and TRBJ2-7, with TRBD1 matching over 9 bases. The germline CDR1 and CDR2 sequences are MNHNS and SASEGT. This CDR3 contains 13 residues. The V gene end was trimmed by 6 bases and the J gene end by 6 bases; junction bases not matched to a gene: 6. The CDR3, as DNA: TGTGCCAGCAGACCCGGACAGGGGATCGAGCAGTACTTC. This encodes CASRPGQGIEQYF.

This clonotype was recorded only once. The rearrangement uses TRBV4-3 and TRBJ2-2; the match to TRBD1 covers 7 bases. Germline V gene sequence: CDR1 LGHNA, CDR2 YSLEER. This CDR3 has 17 residues. J lost 0 bases, V lost 1 base, and 5 bases had no gene match. In DNA form, the CDR3 reads TGCGCCAGCAGCCAAGCGACAGGGTACCCGAACACCGGGGAGCTGTTTTTT. Protein product: CASSQATGYPNTGELFF.

The gene calls are TRBV2 and TRBJ1-6; no clear D. This CDR3 has 12 amino acids. V was shortened by 6 bases and J by 7 bases, with 7 bases between the two germline ends. Germline V gene data show CDR1 as SNHLY and CDR2 as FYNNEI. The CDR3, as DNA: TGTGCCAGCAGACAAGGGAATTCACCCCTCCACTTT. Protein sequence: CASRQGNSPLHF.

The V gene is TRBV20-1, the J gene TRBJ1-1, with D unresolved. Germline V CDR1 and CDR2: DFQATT, SNEGSKA (reference sequence). The CDR3 loop spans 15 amino acids. The V gene lost 7 bases and the J gene lost 1 base, with 19 bases spanning the gap. CDR3: CSVSLSNLGNTEAFF. As DNA, the CDR3 is TGCAGTGTATCCCTCTCTAATTTGGGGAACACTGAAGCTTTCTTT.